Described below is a single TCR beta chain sequence and its context. Its antigen is unidentified. The data were produced by immunoSEQ multiplex PCR, yet TCRdb's version contains in-frame clones alone and is incomplete. Of 98,000 or so clones detected, approximately 84% appear once; the ten largest clones hold 0.7% to 0.9%. These data are taken from a study of graft-versus-host responses after intestinal transplantation. Study background: Recipients had transplants, and these were multivisceral, liver-intestinal, or isolated intestinal. Anti-thymocyte globulin induction was given to all recipients, followed by tacrolimus and steroids for two to four years.

The ends were cut back, 4 bases at V and 1 base at J, with 10 bases in the middle. The germline gives CDR1 MGHDK, CDR2 SYGVNS. This CDR3 comprises 15 residues. Whole-study findings and limits: In recipient marrow, GvH clones were found, and some appeared first in ileum or blood.

This TCR derives from a human donor who received an intestinal transplant. The chain employs TRBV25-1 and TRBJ1-4; D gene uncertain. Sample: unstimulated CD4+ T cells sorted from spleen or lymph node cells, taken before intestinal transplant. The chain's CDR3 is CASSARWGTNEKLFF. The CDR3 bases are TGTGCCAGCAGTGCCAGGTGGGGAACTAATGAAAAACTGTTTTTT.